Listed below are T cell receptor beta chains from one sample, sequenced in a study of T cells after posttransplantation cyclophosphamide. Only in-frame clones appear in the TCRdb table, and some are missing; sequencing was by immunoSEQ multiplex PCR. The profile covers around 24,000 clones, none occurring a single time. Source material: PBMCs. The receptors here all came from a woman in her sixties in good health, CMV-negative, and a related stem cell transplant donor. Each CDR3 is given with its conserved first and last residue. A D gene is named only where the DNA matches it firmly. The size entry is marked missing in some rows and otherwise reads once, few, many or a size class.

v_gene: TRBV7-8
d_gene: NA
abundance: many
j_gene: TRBJ1-5
CDR3aa: CASSAQTGQPQHF
CDR3nt: TGTGCCAGCAGCGCCCAAACAGGTCAGCCCCAGCATTTT

v_gene: TRBV27
d_gene: NA
abundance: many
j_gene: TRBJ2-5
CDR3aa: CASSLSRGTQETQYF
CDR3nt: TGTGCCAGCAGTTTATCGCGGGGGACACAAGAGACCCAGTACTTC

v_gene: TRBV11-2
d_gene: TRBD2
abundance: NA
j_gene: TRBJ2-3
CDR3aa: CASSSPLPSGRSPTDTQYF
CDR3nt: TGTGCCAGCAGCTCCCCATTGCCTAGCGGGAGGTCACCCACAGATACGCAGTATTTT

v_gene: TRBV7-9
d_gene: NA
abundance: many
j_gene: TRBJ2-6
CDR3aa: CASSFTGDNVLTF
CDR3nt: TGTGCCAGCAGCTTCACTGGAGACAACGTCCTGACTTTC

v_gene: TRBV5-4
d_gene: TRBD1
abundance: NA
j_gene: TRBJ2-5
CDR3aa: CASSTAGTGKETQYF
CDR3nt: TGTGCCAGCAGCACCGCCGGGACAGGCAAAGAGACCCAGTACTTC

v_gene: TRBV27
d_gene: TRBD1
abundance: many
j_gene: TRBJ1-1
CDR3aa: CASSFRGQGGTEAFF
CDR3nt: TGTGCCAGCAGTTTTCGCGGACAGGGCGGGACTGAAGCTTTCTTT

v_gene: TRBV10-3
d_gene: TRBD1
abundance: many
j_gene: TRBJ1-2
CDR3aa: CAISAPGQGNGYTF
CDR3nt: TGTGCCATCAGTGCCCCGGGACAGGGGAATGGCTACACCTTC

v_gene: TRBV15
d_gene: NA
abundance: many
j_gene: TRBJ1-1
CDR3aa: CATSIRRGGPTEAFF
CDR3nt: TGTGCCACCAGCATCCGCCGGGGGGGCCCCACTGAAGCTTTCTTT

v_gene: TRBV15
d_gene: TRBD1
abundance: few
j_gene: TRBJ1-4
CDR3aa: CATSRDVDRATEKLFF
CDR3nt: TGTGCCACCAGCAGAGATGTGGACAGGGCGACTGAAAAACTGTTTTTT

v_gene: TRBV6-1
d_gene: NA
abundance: many
j_gene: TRBJ2-7
CDR3aa: CASSEARSHEQYF
CDR3nt: TGTGCCAGCAGTGAAGCGCGGAGCCACGAGCAGTACTTC

v_gene: TRBV18
d_gene: TRBD1
abundance: many
j_gene: TRBJ1-2
CDR3aa: CASSLIPGQGRGDDGYTF
CDR3nt: TGTGCCAGCTCACTAATCCCGGGACAGGGAAGGGGTGACGATGGCTACACCTTC

v_gene: TRBV2
d_gene: NA
abundance: many
j_gene: TRBJ1-6
CDR3aa: CASYGILDYNSPLHF
CDR3nt: TGTGCCAGCTACGGGATCTTGGACTATAATTCACCCCTCCACTTT

v_gene: TRBV14
d_gene: NA
abundance: many
j_gene: TRBJ1-2
CDR3aa: CASRPDTFYGYTF
CDR3nt: TGTGCCAGCAGACCGGACACGTTCTATGGCTACACCTTC

v_gene: TRBV5-4
d_gene: TRBD2
abundance: many
j_gene: TRBJ2-1
CDR3aa: CASSLGTSGFNEQFF
CDR3nt: TGTGCCAGCAGCTTGGGGACTAGCGGATTCAATGAGCAGTTCTTC

v_gene: TRBV9
d_gene: TRBD2
abundance: few
j_gene: TRBJ2-3
CDR3aa: CASSDPGGSSTDTQYF
CDR3nt: TGTGCCAGCAGCGACCCGGGGGGGTCGAGCACAGATACGCAGTATTTT

v_gene: TRBV28
d_gene: NA
abundance: many
j_gene: TRBJ1-6
CDR3aa: CASSVGGVGDSPLHF
CDR3nt: TGTGCCAGCAGTGTCGGAGGGGTCGGCGATTCACCCCTCCACTTT

v_gene: TRBV4-1
d_gene: NA
abundance: many
j_gene: TRBJ1-5
CDR3aa: CASSQDRSWPQHF
CDR3nt: TGCGCCAGCAGCCAAGATCGGAGCTGGCCCCAGCATTTT

v_gene: TRBV4-3
d_gene: TRBD1
abundance: many
j_gene: TRBJ1-6
CDR3aa: CASSQVSGTGMSPLHF
CDR3nt: TGCGCCAGCAGCCAAGTCTCCGGGACAGGGATGTCACCCCTCCACTTT

v_gene: TRBV5-6
d_gene: NA
abundance: many
j_gene: TRBJ2-1
CDR3aa: CASSLAPSWSNEQFF
CDR3nt: TGTGCCAGCAGCTTGGCCCCTAGCTGGAGCAATGAGCAGTTCTTC

v_gene: TRBV19
d_gene: TRBD1
abundance: many
j_gene: TRBJ2-1
CDR3aa: CASRADRGYYNEQFF
CDR3nt: TGTGCCAGTAGGGCGGACAGGGGCTACTACAATGAGCAGTTCTTC

v_gene: TRBV15
d_gene: TRBD1
abundance: many
j_gene: TRBJ1-4
CDR3aa: CATSRGDRDRNEKLFF
CDR3nt: TGTGCCACCAGCAGAGGGGACCGGGACAGGAATGAAAAACTGTTTTTT

v_gene: TRBV6-6
d_gene: TRBD1
abundance: NA
j_gene: TRBJ2-2
CDR3aa: CASSYPTGGAAGELFF
CDR3nt: TGTGCCAGCAGTTACCCGACAGGGGGGGCTGCCGGGGAGCTGTTTTTT

v_gene: TRBV5-6
d_gene: NA
abundance: many
j_gene: TRBJ1-2
CDR3aa: CASSLQGFYGYTF
CDR3nt: TGTGCCAGCAGCCTGCAGGGATTCTATGGCTACACCTTC

v_gene: TRBV5-6
d_gene: TRBD1
abundance: many
j_gene: TRBJ1-6
CDR3aa: CASSLARGQDRNSPLHF
CDR3nt: TGTGCCAGCAGCCTGGCGAGGGGACAGGACAGAAATTCACCCCTCCACTTT

v_gene: TRBV7-8
d_gene: NA
abundance: many
j_gene: TRBJ2-3
CDR3aa: CASRHSDTQYF
CDR3nt: TGTGCCAGCAGGCACTCGGATACGCAGTATTTT

v_gene: TRBV4-1
d_gene: TRBD2
abundance: many
j_gene: TRBJ2-3
CDR3aa: CASSQDRVMAGGSTDTQYF
CDR3nt: TGCGCCAGCAGCCAAGATAGGGTTATGGCGGGGGGGAGCACAGATACGCAGTATTTT

v_gene: TRBV9
d_gene: TRBD1
abundance: many
j_gene: TRBJ2-7
CDR3aa: CASSEGAVSPGYEQYF
CDR3nt: TGTGCCAGCAGCGAGGGGGCAGTCTCACCCGGCTACGAGCAGTACTTC

v_gene: TRBV28
d_gene: TRBD1
abundance: few
j_gene: TRBJ2-2
CDR3aa: CASSSYPGTGEIGELFF
CDR3nt: TGTGCCAGCAGTTCGTACCCCGGGACAGGGGAGATCGGGGAGCTGTTTTTT

v_gene: TRBV9
d_gene: TRBD1
abundance: few
j_gene: TRBJ1-4
CDR3aa: CASSEGMGQGGEKLFF
CDR3nt: TGTGCCAGCAGCGAGGGCATGGGACAGGGAGGAGAAAAACTGTTTTTT

v_gene: TRBV6-1
d_gene: NA
abundance: many
j_gene: TRBJ1-2
CDR3aa: CASSGRPLDGYTF
CDR3nt: TGTGCCAGCTCAGGCAGACCCCTGGATGGCTACACCTTC

v_gene: TRBV6-4
d_gene: NA
abundance: medium-sized
j_gene: TRBJ1-1
CDR3aa: CASSERENTEAFF
CDR3nt: TGTGCCAGCAGTGAGCGGGAGAACACTGAAGCTTTCTTT

v_gene: TRBV6-1
d_gene: TRBD2
abundance: many
j_gene: TRBJ2-2
CDR3aa: CASSEPVRGGTGELFF
CDR3nt: TGTGCCAGCAGTGAACCCGTCCGGGGGGGCACCGGGGAGCTGTTTTTT

v_gene: TRBV19
d_gene: TRBD1
abundance: many
j_gene: TRBJ1-5
CDR3aa: CASSIRGQVENQPQHF
CDR3nt: TGTGCCAGTAGTATACGGGGACAGGTAGAGAATCAGCCCCAGCATTTT

v_gene: TRBV6-5
d_gene: TRBD1
abundance: many
j_gene: TRBJ2-1
CDR3aa: CASRARDRGPGEQFF
CDR3nt: TGTGCCAGCAGGGCTCGGGACAGGGGGCCAGGTGAGCAGTTCTTC

v_gene: TRBV6-1
d_gene: TRBD1
abundance: NA
j_gene: TRBJ1-6
CDR3aa: CASGRQGRYNSPLHF
CDR3nt: TGTGCCAGCGGCCGACAGGGCCGTTATAATTCACCCCTCCACTTT